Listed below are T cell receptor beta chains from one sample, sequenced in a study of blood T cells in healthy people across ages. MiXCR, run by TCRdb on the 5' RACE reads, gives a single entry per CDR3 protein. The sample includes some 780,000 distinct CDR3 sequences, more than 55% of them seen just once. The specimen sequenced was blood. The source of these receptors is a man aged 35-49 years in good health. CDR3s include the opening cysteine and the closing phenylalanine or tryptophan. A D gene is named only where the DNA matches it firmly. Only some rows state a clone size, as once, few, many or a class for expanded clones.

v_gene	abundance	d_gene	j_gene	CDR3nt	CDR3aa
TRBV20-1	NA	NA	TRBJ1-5	TGCAGTGCTAGAGAATGGGGGGCTGGCAATCAGCCCCAGCATTTT	CSAREWGAGNQPQHF
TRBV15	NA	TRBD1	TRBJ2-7	TGTGCCACCAGCAGAGATCGGAGCGGACAGGGCGGCCCCTACGAGCAGTACTTC	CATSRDRSGQGGPYEQYF
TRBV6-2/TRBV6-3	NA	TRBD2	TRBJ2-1	TGTGCCAGCAGTTCCCAGCGGGAGTTCTCCGTTCCCAATGAGCAGTTCTTC	CASSSQREFSVPNEQFF
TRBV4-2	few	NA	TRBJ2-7	TGTGCCAGCAGCCAGGGTGGCTCGTACGGGGTCCAATCCTACGAGCAGTACTTC	CASSQGGSYGVQSYEQYF
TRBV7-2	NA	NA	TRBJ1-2	TGTGCCAGCAGCTTAGGTCAGGGCCCCCAGTATGGCTACACCTTC	CASSLGQGPQYGYTF
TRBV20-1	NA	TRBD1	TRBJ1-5	TGCAGTGCGGAGAGGACAGGGCTCAATCAGCCCCAGCATTTT	CSAERTGLNQPQHF
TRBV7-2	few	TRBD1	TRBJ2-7	TGTGCCAGCAGCTTAGGGGGACAGGTTTACGAGCAGTACTTC	CASSLGGQVYEQYF
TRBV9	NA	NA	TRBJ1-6	TGTGCCCACGTACACCCAGACAATCCAAATTCACCCCTCCACTTT	CAHVHPDNPNSPLHF
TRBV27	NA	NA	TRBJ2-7	TGTGCCAGCAGTTTTGGGGTGCAATACGAGCAGTACTTC	CASSFGVQYEQYF
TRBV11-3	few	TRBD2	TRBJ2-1	TGTGCCAGCAGCTTTAGCGGGAGGGCCGGTGATGAGCAGTTCTTC	CASSFSGRAGDEQFF
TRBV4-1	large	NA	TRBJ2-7	TGCGCCAGCAGCCAAGATTCGGGGGCGGGGGTCACCTACGAGCAGTACTTC	CASSQDSGAGVTYEQYF
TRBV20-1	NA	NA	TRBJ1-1	TGCAGTGCTCCCCGAGGGAGCAGCCTGAACACTGAAGCTTTCTTT	CSAPRGSSLNTEAFF
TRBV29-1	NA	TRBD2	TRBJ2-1	TGCAGCGTTGAAGAGGGGTTAGCGGGGGGGCGATACAATGAGCAGTTCTTC	CSVEEGLAGGRYNEQFF